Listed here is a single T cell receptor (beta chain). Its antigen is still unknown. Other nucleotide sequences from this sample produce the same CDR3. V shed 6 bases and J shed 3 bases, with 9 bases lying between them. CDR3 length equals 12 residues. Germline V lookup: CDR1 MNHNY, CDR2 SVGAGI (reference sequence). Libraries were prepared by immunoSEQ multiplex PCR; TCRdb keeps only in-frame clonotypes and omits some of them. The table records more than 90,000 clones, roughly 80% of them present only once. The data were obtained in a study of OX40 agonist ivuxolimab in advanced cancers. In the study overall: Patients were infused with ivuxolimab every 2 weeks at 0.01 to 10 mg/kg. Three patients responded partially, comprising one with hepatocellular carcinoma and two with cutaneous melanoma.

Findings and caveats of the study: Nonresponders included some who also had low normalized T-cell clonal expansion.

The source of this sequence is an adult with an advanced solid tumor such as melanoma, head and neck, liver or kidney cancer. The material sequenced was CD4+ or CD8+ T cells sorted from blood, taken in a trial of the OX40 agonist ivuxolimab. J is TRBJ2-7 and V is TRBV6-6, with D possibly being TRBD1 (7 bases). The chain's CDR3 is CASSRGVYEQYF. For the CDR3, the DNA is TGTGCCAGCAGCAGGGGGGTCTACGAGCAGTACTTC.